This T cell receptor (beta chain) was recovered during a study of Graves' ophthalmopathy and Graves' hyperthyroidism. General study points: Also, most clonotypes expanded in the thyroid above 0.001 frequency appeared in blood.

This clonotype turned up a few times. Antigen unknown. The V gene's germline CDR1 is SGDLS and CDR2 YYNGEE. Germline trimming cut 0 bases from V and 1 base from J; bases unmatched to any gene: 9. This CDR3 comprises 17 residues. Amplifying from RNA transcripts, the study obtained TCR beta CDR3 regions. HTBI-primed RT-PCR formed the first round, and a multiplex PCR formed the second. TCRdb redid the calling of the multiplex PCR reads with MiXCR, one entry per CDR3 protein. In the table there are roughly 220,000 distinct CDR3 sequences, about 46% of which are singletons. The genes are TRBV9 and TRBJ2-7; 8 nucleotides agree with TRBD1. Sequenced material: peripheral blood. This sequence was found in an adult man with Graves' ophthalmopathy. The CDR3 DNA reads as TGTGCCAGCAGCGTAGCCGAGGGGGACAGGTGGTCCTACGAGCAGTACTTC. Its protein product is CASSVAEGDRWSYEQYF.